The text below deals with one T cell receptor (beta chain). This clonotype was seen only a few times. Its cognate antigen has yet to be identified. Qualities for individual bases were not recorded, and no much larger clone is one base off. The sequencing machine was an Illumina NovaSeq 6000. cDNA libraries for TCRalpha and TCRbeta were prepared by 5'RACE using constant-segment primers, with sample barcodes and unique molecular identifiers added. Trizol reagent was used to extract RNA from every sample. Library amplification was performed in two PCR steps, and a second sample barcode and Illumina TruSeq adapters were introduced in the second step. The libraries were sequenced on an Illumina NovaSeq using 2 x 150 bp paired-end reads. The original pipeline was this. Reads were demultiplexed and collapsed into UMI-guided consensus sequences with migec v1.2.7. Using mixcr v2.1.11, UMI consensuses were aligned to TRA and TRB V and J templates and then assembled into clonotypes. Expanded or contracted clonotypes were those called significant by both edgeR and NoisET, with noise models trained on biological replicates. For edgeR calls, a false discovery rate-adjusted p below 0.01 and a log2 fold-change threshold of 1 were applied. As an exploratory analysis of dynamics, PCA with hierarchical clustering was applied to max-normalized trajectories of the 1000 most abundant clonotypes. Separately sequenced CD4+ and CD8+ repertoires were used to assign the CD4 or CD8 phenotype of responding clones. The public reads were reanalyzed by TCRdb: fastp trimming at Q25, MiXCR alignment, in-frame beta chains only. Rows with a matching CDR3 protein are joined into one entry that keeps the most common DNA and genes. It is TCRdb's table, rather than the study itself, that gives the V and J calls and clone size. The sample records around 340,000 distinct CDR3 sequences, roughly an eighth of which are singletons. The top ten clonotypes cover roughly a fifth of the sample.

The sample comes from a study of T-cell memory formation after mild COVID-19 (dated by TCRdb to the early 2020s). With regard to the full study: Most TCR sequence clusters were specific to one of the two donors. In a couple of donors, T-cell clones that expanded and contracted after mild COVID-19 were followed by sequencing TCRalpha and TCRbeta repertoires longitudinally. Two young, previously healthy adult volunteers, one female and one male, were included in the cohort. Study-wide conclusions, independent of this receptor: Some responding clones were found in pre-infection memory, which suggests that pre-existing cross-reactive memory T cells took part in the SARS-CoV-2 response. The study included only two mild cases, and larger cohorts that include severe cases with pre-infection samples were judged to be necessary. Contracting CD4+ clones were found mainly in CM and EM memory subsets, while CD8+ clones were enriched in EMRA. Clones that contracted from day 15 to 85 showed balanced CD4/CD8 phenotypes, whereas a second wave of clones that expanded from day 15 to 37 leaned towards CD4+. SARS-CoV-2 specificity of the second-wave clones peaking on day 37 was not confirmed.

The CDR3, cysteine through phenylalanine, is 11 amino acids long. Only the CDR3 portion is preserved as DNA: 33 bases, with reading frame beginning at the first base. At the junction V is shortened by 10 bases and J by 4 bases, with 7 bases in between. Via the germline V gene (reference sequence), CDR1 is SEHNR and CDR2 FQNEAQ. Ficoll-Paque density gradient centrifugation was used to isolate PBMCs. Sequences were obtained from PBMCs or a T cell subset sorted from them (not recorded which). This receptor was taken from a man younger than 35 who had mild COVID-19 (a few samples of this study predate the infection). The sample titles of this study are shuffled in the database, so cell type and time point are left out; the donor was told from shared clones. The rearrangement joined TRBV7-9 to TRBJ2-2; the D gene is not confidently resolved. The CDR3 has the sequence CAIPFTGELFF. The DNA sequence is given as TGTGCCATCCCGTTCACCGGGGAGCTGTTTTTT. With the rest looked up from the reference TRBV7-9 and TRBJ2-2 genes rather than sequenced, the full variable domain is DTGVSQNPRHKITKRGQNVTFRCDPISEHNRLYWYRQTLGQGPEFLTYFQNEAQLEKSRLLSDRFSAERPKGSFSTLEIQRTEQGDSAMYLCAIPFTGELFFGEGSRLTVL.